The 12 T cell receptor beta chains below were found in one sample sequenced in a study of blood T cell repertoires in COVID-19. Profiled with immunoSEQ multiplex PCR; TCRdb holds only in-frame clones, not every one. The table records about 100,000 clones, around 87% of them present only once. The sequenced sample was peripheral blood. The origin of the receptors is a woman under 40 with acute or convalescent COVID-19.

The rearrangement uses TRBV13 and TRBJ2-7; the match to TRBD2 covers 7 bases. Germline CDR1 reads PRHDT; CDR2 reads FYEKMQ (reference sequence). This CDR3 contains 14 residues. Trimming removed 5 bases from V and 3 bases from J; junction bases left unmatched: 7. The DNA of the CDR3 is TGTGCCAGCAGCCCTCCGGGACTATACTACGAGCAGTACTTC. It codes for CASSPPGLYYEQYF.

The V and J genes are TRBV5-6 and TRBJ2-7, with 10 nucleotides matching TRBD1. V trimming: 5 bases; J trimming: 4 bases; junction bases outside the gene matches: 9. The CDR3 has 15 residues. CDR1 and CDR2 (germline): SGHDT, YYEEEE. CDR3 protein: CASSRRQGAGYEQYF. DNA for the CDR3: TGTGCCAGCAGTCGACGACAGGGGGCTGGATACGAGCAGTACTTC.

The chain uses TRBV2 and TRBJ1-2, with TRBD1 matching 8 bases. Germline-derived CDR1 and CDR2 are SNHLY and FYNNEI. The J segment lost 2 bases and the V segment lost 5 bases, leaving 7 bases of the junction unmatched. CDR3 size: 15 residues. Here the CDR3 DNA reads TGTGCCAGCAGTAGGGGGACAGGCGGCAACTATGGCTACACCTTC. Its protein product is CASSRGTGGNYGYTF. Full variable domain (outside the CDR3, taken from reference TRBV2 and TRBJ1-2): EPEVTQTPSHQVTQMGQEVILRCVPISNHLYFYWYRQILGQKVEFLVSFYNNEISEKSEIFDDQFSVERPDGSNFTLKIRSTKLEDSAMYFCASSRGTGGNYGYTFGSGTRLTVV.

The J gene is TRBJ1-3, the V gene TRBV10-1, with TRBD1 as a possible D gene (5 bases). The germline V gene has CDR1 WNHNN and CDR2 SYGVQD (reference sequence). Trimming left V 4 bases short and J 2 bases short, with 15 bases between. This CDR3 is 16 amino acids long. CDR3 bases: TGCGCCAGCAGTGCGGGGGACGCTAAGACTGGAAACACCATATATTTT. Translating gives CASSAGDAKTGNTIYF.

In this sample, this clone turned up once. The rearrangement joins TRBV6-5 to TRBJ2-7; a possible D gene is TRBD2 (6 bases). V lost 5 bases and J 4 bases, leaving 18 bases between the germline ends. CDR3 length: 15 residues. Germline CDR1 and CDR2: MNHEY and SVGAGI. The CDR3 loop reads CASSPRLGTDYEQYF. In nucleotides, the CDR3 is TGTGCCAGCAGTCCGCGCTTGGGGACTGATTACGAGCAGTACTTC.

The chain couples TRBV6-5 to TRBJ2-7, with D maybe TRBD1 (6 bases). Trimming removed 7 bases at V and 1 base at J, with 17 bases between. This CDR3 contains 15 residues. From germline, CDR1 is MNHEY and CDR2 SVGAGI. The CDR3 is CASKPQVTGSYEQYF. As DNA, the CDR3 is TGTGCCAGCAAGCCTCAGGTGACAGGATCCTACGAGCAGTACTTC.

CDR3 sequence: CASSAGALRGYTF. The CDR3 DNA reads as TGTGCCAGCAGCGCTGGGGCCCTCAGGGGCTACACCTTC. The rearrangement links TRBV7-9 to TRBJ1-2; a weak D match, TRBD1 (5 bases). Germline V gene sequence: CDR1 SEHNR, CDR2 FQNEAQ (reference sequence). This CDR3 is built from 13 residues. The V end lost 5 bases, the J end lost 8 bases, and 15 bases lay between the germline ends.

The V gene is TRBV6-5, the J gene TRBJ1-5; 9 nucleotides match TRBD1. The V segment lost 6 bases and the J segment 7 bases; nucleotides outside the gene matches: 1. From germline, CDR1 is MNHEY and CDR2 SVGAGI. This CDR3 spans 12 amino acids. This CDR3 is CASRTGGQPQHF. CDR3 coding DNA: TGTGCCAGCAGGACAGGGGGGCAGCCCCAGCATTTT.

For this clone: This may stem from a read error, because a much larger clone lies one nucleotide away. The same CDR3 also results from other DNA sequences found in this sample. This chain links TRBV7-6 with TRBJ1-1; D may be TRBD1 (6 bases). The CDR3 is 15 amino acids. CDR1 is SGHVS and CDR2 is FNYEAQ in the germline V gene. The CDR3 DNA sequence: TGTGCTAGCAGCCAACTGACAGGCTTGAACACTGAAGCTTTCTTT. Protein sequence: CASSQLTGLNTEAFF.

The J gene is TRBJ2-7, the V gene TRBV27; D is perhaps TRBD2 (6 bases). Germline values: CDR1 MNHEY, CDR2 SMNVEV (reference sequence). Deletions cut 3 bases from V and 3 bases from J, with 21 bases between. CDR3 length: 17 amino acids. The CDR3 loop reads CASSFLSPRGLYYEQYF. The DNA of the CDR3 is TGTGCCAGCAGTTTCCTCTCCCCAAGGGGACTCTACTACGAGCAGTACTTC.

With respect to this clone: The same CDR3 arises from other DNA sequences in this sample as well. This chain joins TRBV25-1 and TRBJ1-2; D may be TRBD1 (5 bases). Between the trimmed V and J ends, which lost 4 bases and 1 base, there was a span of 10 bases. CDR1 and CDR2 from the germline V gene are MGHDK and SYGVNS. CDR3 length: 14 residues. The CDR3 region is CASSGRQINYGYTF. As DNA, the CDR3 is TGTGCCAGCAGTGGGAGACAGATTAACTATGGCTACACCTTC.

J is TRBJ1-1 and V is TRBV19; D gene ambiguous. CDR1 is LNHDA and CDR2 is SQIVND in the germline V gene (reference sequence). The CDR3 length is 15 residues. V lost 7 bases and J 0 bases, leaving 15 bases between the germline ends. CDR3 sequence reads: CASTPPGRMNTEAFF. CDR3 bases: TGTGCCAGTACCCCACCCGGGAGAATGAACACTGAAGCTTTCTTT.